The next 3 T cell receptor beta chains were all read from a single sample in a study of T-cell memory formation after mild COVID-19 (dated by TCRdb to the early 2020s). Libraries came from 5' RACE. The sequencing machine was an Illumina NovaSeq 6000. TCRdb reanalyzed the raw reads on its own, using fastp at Q25 for trimming and MiXCR for clone calling, and kept in-frame beta chains. Each CDR3 protein appears once, grouped with its most common genes and DNA. The sample table contains 470,000 or so distinct CDR3 sequences; only one count was recorded for roughly 18% of them. Around an eighth of the sample belongs to the ten largest clones. Sequencing was performed on PBMCs or a T cell subset sorted from them (not recorded which). These receptors were collected from an adult woman who had mild COVID-19 (a few samples of this study predate the infection). The sample titles of this study are shuffled in the database, so cell type and time point are left out; the donor was told from shared clones.

A few counts support this clonotype. The gene calls are TRBV5-1 and TRBJ2-5; 9 nucleotides agree with TRBD1. J was trimmed by 5 bases and V by 1 base; bases with no gene match: 6. Looked up from germline, CDR1 is SGHRS and CDR2 is YFSETQ. This CDR3 comprises 15 residues. The CDR3 sequence is CASSLLGTGSETQYF. The CDR3 DNA follows: TGCGCCAGCAGCTTGTTAGGGACAGGGAGTGAGACCCAGTACTTC. The full variable domain, its missing parts supplied by reference TRBV5-1 and TRBJ2-5, is KAGVTQTPRYLIKTRGQQVTLSCSPISGHRSVSWYQQTPGQGLQFLFEYFSETQRNKGNFPGRFSGRQFSNSRSEMNVSTLELGDSALYLCASSLLGTGSETQYFGPGTRLLVL.

This clonotype was counted only a few times. The chain employs TRBV12-3 or TRBV12-4 and TRBJ2-7, with 10 bases lining up with TRBD2. The ends lost 5 bases at V and 0 bases at J; junction bases unmatched: 10. CDR3 size: 17 residues. The CDR3 loop is CASSPPLWTSGSYEQYF. The CDR3 region has the DNA TGTGCCAGCAGTCCACCCCTCTGGACTAGCGGCTCCTACGAGCAGTACTTC.

The chain employs TRBV5-6 and TRBJ1-5, with D possibly being TRBD1 (6 bases). The CDR3 loop spans 17 amino acids. Trimming cost V 4 bases and J 4 bases, with 21 bases left between them. The germline gives CDR1 SGHDT, CDR2 YYEEEE. CDR3 sequence (DNA): TGTGCCAGCAGCATTTACAGGGAAATGGTGAAAAATCAGCCCCAGCATTTT. Its protein product is CASSIYREMVKNQPQHF.